These 7 T cell receptor beta chains share one sample of origin, sequenced in a study of shared clonotypes between healthy human individuals (dated by TCRdb to the early 2020s). The receptor library was made with the immunoSEQ multiplex PCR assay. Entries here come from immuneACCESS through TCRdb and include only in-frame sequences with V and J called. Some clones fail to appear in such tables; in the studies checked, an unresolved V gene covers under half of the shortfall, and the cause of the remainder is unknown. This sample gives some 1.1 million clones in total; approximately 75% of them show up just once. The ten largest make up more than 0.85% of the sample. The sample was memory CD4+ T cells from PBMCs. Read against the paper, the sample's cell subset or site label means: CD45RA-negative fraction. All receptors derive from a man between 18 and 35 years old in good health. Some clones in this sample may be carry-over from other donors' samples.

This clone was detected only a few times. The gene calls are TRBV28 and TRBJ2-7; 7 positions agree with TRBD1. This CDR3 has 14 residues. Germline CDR1 MDHEN, CDR2 SYDVKM. Germline trimming cut 5 bases from V and 4 bases from J; bases unmatched to any gene: 8. The CDR3 reads CASSKLTGLYEQYF. As DNA, the CDR3 is TGTGCCAGCAGTAAACTGACAGGGTTGTACGAGCAGTACTTC.

V usage is TRBV6-4 and J usage is TRBJ1-3, with TRBD1 as a possible D gene (5 bases). This CDR3 spans 16 amino acids. Germline lookup yields CDR1 MRHNA and CDR2 SNTAGT. Trimming left V 2 bases short and J 10 bases short, with 21 bases between. The CDR3 reads CASSDRHRRLLRTIYF. CDR3 bases: TGTGCCAGCAGTGACCGGCACAGGCGCCTCCTGAGAACCATATATTTT.

This clone was seen a few times. This rearrangement joins TRBV30 to TRBJ1-5; D is possibly TRBD1 (6 bases). Trimming stripped 2 bases from V and 0 bases from J, with 8 bases between. This CDR3 has 14 amino acids. From germline, CDR1 is GTSNPN and CDR2 SVGIG (reference sequence). The CDR3 DNA sequence: TGTGCCTGGAGTCAGGACAGTAGCAATCAGCCCCAGCATTTT. This sequence encodes CAWSQDSSNQPQHF.

The CDR3 here is CASRPIWGFGNTIYF. The CDR3 DNA follows: TGTGCCAGCAGACCCATATGGGGTTTTGGAAACACCATATATTTT. This chain links TRBV6-1 with TRBJ1-3; unclear D gene. Per the germline V gene, CDR1 is MNHNS and CDR2 is SASEGT. Deletions cut 6 bases from V and 3 bases from J, with 15 bases between. CDR3 length: 15 residues.

The count of this clone is one. V and J are TRBV15 and TRBJ1-5; 8 positions match TRBD1. Unmatched junction bases numbered 7, after V lost 5 bases and J lost 7 bases. CDR1 and CDR2 from the germline V gene are LNHNV and YYDKDF (reference sequence). There are 14 residues in the CDR3. The CDR3 nucleotides read TGTGCCACCAGCGACGGACAGGGAATGCAGCCCCAGCATTTT. Encoded protein: CATSDGQGMQPQHF.

The sample holds a few counts of this clone. J is TRBJ1-4 and V is TRBV4-1; no firm D call. Trimming removed 0 bases from V and 6 bases from J, with 11 bases in between. The CDR3 is 15 residues long. Germline CDR1 reads MGHRA; CDR2 reads YSYEKL. The CDR3 protein is CASSQENSPHEKLFF. CDR3 DNA: TGCGCCAGCAGCCAAGAAAACAGTCCCCATGAAAAACTGTTTTTT.

The rearrangement links TRBV6-1 to TRBJ2-3; 7 bases line up with TRBD2. Per the germline V gene, CDR1 is MNHNS and CDR2 is SASEGT. The CDR3 loop spans 18 amino acids. The trim removed 4 bases at V and 0 bases at J, leaving 13 bases unmatched. This CDR3 is CASSAASGLADSTDTQYF. In DNA, the CDR3 is TGTGCCAGCAGTGCCGCGTCCGGTCTAGCGGACAGCACAGATACGCAGTATTTT.